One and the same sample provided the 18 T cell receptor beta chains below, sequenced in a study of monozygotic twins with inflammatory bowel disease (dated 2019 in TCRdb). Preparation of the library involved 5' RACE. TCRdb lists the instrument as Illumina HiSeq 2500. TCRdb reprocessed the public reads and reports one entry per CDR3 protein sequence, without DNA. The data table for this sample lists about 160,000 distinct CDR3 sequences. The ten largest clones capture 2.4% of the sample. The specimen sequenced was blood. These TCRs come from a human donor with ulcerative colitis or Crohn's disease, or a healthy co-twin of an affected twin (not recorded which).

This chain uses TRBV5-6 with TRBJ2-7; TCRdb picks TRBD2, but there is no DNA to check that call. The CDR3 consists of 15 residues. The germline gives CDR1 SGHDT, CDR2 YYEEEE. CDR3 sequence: CASSSRDSFSYEQYF.

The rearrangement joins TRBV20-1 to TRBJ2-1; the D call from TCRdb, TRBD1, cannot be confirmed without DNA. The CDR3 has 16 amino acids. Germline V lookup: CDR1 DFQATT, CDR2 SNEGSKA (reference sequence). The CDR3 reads CSAKMRGTGGNNEQFF.

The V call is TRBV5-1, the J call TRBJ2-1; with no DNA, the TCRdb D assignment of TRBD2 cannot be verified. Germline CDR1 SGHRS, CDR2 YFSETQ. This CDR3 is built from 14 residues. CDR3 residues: CASFRTSGNNEQFF.

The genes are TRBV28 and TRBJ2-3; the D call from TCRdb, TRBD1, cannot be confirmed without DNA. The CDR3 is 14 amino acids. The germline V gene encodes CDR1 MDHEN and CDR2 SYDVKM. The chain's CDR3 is CASSPVSLPDTQYF.

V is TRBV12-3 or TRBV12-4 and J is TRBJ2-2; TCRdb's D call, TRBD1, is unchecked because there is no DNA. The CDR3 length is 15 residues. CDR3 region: CASSLLRDPTGELFF.

This CDR3 is CSARPRGGSYNEQFF. J is TRBJ2-1 and V is TRBV20-1; TCRdb picks TRBD1, but there is no DNA to check that call. The germline V gene encodes CDR1 DFQATT and CDR2 SNEGSKA (reference sequence). This CDR3 spans 15 amino acids.

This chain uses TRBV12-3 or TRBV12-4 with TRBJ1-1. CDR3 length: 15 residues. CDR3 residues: CASLPYGTMNTEAFF.

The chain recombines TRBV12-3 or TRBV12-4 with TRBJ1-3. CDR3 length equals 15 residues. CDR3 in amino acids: CASTRLWGAGNTIYF.

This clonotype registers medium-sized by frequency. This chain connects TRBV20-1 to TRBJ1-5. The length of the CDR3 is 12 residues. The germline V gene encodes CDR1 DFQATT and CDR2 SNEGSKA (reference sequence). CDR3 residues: CSARRGNQPQHF.

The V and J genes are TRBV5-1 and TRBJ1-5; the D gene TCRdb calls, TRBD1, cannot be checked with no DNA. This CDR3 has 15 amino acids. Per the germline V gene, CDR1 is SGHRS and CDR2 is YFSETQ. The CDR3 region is CASSLGSGANQPQHF.

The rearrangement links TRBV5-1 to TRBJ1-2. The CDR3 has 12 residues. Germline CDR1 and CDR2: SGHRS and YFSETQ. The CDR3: CASSLDSLGYTF.

Here the CDR3 reads CASSQDKKGLADTGELFF. The V gene is TRBV3-1, the J gene TRBJ2-2; TCRdb's D gene call, TRBD2, goes unchecked for lack of DNA. The CDR3 is made up of 18 amino acids. The germline V gene has CDR1 LGHDT and CDR2 YNNKEL (reference sequence).

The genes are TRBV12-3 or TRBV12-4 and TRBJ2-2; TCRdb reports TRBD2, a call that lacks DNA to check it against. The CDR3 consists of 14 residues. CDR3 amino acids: CASRSGSVSGELFF.

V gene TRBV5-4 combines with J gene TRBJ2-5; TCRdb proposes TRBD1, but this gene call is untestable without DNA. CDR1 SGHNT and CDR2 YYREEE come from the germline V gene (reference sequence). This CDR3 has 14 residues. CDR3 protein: CASSSSTGAETQYF.

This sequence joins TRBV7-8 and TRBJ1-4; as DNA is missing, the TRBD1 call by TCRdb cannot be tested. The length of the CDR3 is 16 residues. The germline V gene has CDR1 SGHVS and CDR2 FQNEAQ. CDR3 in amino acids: CASSLGRTFEGEKLFF.

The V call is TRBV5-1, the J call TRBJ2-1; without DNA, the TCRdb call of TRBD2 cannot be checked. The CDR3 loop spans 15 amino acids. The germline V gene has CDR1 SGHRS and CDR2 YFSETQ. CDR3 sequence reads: CASSYSGSWGYEQFF.

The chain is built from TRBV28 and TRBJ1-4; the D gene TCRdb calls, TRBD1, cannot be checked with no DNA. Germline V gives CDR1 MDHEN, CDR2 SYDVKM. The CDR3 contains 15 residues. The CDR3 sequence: CASSPTGPNNEKLFF.

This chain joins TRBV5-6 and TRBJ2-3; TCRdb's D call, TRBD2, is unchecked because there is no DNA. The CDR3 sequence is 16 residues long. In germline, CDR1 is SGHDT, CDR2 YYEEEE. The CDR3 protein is CASSLRTSVSTDTQYF.